A single TCR beta chain is shown here with its context. The target antigen is unknown. This sample was taken from a study of T-cell memory formation after mild COVID-19. Findings and caveats of the study: The study found balanced CD4/CD8 in clones contracting day 15 to 85 and a CD4+ lean in later expanders.

One entry per CDR3 protein results from TCRdb running MiXCR on the 5' RACE reads. The sample contains fewer than 110,000 distinct CDR3 sequences, 14% of which appear only once. This TCR was sampled from a man younger than 30 who had mild COVID-19 (a few samples of this study predate the infection). Cell type and time point are not known. The specimen sequenced was PBMCs or a T cell subset sorted from them (not recorded which).

Here the CDR3 reads CASRSFAGGQETQYF. In nucleotides, the CDR3 is TGTGCCAGCAGATCGTTCGCCGGGGGGCAAGAGACCCAGTACTTC. The J gene is TRBJ2-5, the V gene TRBV2; 7 bases fit TRBD2. CDR1 and CDR2 from the germline V gene are SNHLY and FYNNEI. This CDR3 is built from 15 residues. Losses at the gene ends were 6 bases for V and 2 bases for J; bases not matched to a gene: 9.